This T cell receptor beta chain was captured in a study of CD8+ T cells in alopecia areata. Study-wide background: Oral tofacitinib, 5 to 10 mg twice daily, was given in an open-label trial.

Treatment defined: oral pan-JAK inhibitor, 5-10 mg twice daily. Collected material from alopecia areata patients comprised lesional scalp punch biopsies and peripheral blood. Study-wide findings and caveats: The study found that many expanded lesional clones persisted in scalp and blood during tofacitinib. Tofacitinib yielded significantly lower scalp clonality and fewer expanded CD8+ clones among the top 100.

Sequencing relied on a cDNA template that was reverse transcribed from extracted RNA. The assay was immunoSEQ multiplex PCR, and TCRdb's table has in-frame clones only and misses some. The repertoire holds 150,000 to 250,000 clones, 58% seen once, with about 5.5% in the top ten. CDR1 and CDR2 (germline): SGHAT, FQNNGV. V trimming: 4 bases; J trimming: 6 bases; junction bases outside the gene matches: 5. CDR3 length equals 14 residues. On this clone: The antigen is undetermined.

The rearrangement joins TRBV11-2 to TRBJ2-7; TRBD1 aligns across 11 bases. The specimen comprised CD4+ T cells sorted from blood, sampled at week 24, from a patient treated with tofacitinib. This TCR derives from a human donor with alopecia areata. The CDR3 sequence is CASSSGQGGVEQYF. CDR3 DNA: TGTGCCAGCAGCTCGGGACAGGGGGGAGTCGAGCAGTACTTC. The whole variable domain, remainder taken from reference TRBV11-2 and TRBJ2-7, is EAGVAQSPRYKIIEKRQSVAFWCNPISGHATLYWYQQILGQGPKLLIQFQNNGVVDDSQLPKDRFSAERLKGVDSTLKIQPAKLEDSAVYLCASSSGQGGVEQYFGPGTRLTVT.